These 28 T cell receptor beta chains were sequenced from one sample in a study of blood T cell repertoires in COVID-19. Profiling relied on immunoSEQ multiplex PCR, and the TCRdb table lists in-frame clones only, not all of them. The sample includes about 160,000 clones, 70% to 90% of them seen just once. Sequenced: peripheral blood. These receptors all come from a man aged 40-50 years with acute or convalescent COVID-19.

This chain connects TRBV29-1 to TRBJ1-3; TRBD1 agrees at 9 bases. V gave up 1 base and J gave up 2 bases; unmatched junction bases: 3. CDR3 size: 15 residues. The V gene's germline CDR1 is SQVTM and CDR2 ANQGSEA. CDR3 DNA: TGCAGCGTTGAAGCCACAGGGGGCACTGGAAACACCATATATTTT. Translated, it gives CSVEATGGTGNTIYF.

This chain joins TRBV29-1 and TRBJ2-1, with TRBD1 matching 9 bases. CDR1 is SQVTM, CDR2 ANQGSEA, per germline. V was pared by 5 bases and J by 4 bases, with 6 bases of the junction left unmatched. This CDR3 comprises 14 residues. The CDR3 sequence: CSVRPGTGYNEQFF. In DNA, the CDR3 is TGCAGCGTTCGCCCCGGGACAGGGTACAATGAGCAGTTCTTC.

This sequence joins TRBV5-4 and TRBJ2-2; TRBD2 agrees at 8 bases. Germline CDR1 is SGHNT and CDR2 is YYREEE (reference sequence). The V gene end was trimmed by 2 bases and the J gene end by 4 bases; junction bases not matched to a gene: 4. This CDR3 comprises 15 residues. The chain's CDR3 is CASSLQRGITGELFF. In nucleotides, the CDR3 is TGTGCCAGCAGCTTACAGCGGGGGATCACCGGGGAGCTGTTTTTT. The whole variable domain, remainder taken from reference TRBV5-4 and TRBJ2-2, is ETGVTQSPTHLIKTRGQQVTLRCSSQSGHNTVSWYQQALGQGPQFIFQYYREEENGRGNFPPRFSGLQFPNYSSELNVNALELDDSALYLCASSLQRGITGELFFGEGSRLTVL.

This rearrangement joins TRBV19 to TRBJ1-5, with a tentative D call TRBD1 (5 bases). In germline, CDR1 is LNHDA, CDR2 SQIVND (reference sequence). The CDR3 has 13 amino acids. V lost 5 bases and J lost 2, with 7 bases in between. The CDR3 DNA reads TGTGCCAGTAGTCAACAGGGCAATCAGCCCCAGCATTTT. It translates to CASSQQGNQPQHF.

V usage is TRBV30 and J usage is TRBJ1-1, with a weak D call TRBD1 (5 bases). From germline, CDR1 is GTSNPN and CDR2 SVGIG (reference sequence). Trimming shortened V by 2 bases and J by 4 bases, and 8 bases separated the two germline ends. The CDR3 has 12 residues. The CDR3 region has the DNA TGTGCCTGGAGTCGGGGGGGCACTGAAGCTTTCTTT. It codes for CAWSRGGTEAFF.

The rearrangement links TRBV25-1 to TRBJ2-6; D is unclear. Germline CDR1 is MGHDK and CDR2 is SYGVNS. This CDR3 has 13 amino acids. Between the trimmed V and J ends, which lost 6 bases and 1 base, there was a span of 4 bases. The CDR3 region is CASRRSGANVLTF. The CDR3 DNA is TGTGCCAGCAGGAGGTCTGGGGCCAACGTCCTGACTTTC.

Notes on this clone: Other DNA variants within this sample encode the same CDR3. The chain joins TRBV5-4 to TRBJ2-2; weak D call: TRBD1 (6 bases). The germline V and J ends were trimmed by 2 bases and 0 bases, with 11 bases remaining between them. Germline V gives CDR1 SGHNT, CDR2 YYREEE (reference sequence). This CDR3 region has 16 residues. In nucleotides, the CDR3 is TGTGCCAGCAGCTTTCCGGGGACACCGAACACCGGGGAGCTGTTTTTT. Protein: CASSFPGTPNTGELFF.

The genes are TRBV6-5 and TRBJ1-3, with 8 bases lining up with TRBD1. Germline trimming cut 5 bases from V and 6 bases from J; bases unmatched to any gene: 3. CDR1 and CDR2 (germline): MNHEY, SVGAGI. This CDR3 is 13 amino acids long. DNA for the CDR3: TGTGCCAGCAGTCCAGGGGGCGCAAACACCATATATTTT. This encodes CASSPGGANTIYF.

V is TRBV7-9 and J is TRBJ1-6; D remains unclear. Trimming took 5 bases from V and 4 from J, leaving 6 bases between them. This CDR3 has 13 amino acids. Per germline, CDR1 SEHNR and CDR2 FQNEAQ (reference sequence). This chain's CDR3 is CASSEGYNSPLHF. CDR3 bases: TGTGCCAGCAGCGAGGGTTATAATTCACCCCTCCACTTT.

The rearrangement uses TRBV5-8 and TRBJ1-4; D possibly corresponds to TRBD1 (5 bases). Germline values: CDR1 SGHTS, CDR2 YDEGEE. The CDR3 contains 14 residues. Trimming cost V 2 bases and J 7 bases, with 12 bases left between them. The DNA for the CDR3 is TGTGCCAGCAGCTTTGGGATCCAGGGTGAAAAACTGTTTTTT. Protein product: CASSFGIQGEKLFF.

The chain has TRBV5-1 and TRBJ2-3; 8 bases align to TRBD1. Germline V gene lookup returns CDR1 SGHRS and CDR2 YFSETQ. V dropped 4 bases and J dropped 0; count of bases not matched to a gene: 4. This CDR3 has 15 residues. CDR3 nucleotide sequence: TGCGCCAGCAGCCCGGGACAGGCTAGCACAGATACGCAGTATTTT. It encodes CASSPGQASTDTQYF.

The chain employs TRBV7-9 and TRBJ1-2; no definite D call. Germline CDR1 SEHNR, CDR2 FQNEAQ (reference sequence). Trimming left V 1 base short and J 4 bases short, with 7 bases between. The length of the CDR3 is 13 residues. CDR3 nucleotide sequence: TGTGCCAGCAGCTTAGGGGCTGGCTATGGCTACACCTTC. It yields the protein CASSLGAGYGYTF.

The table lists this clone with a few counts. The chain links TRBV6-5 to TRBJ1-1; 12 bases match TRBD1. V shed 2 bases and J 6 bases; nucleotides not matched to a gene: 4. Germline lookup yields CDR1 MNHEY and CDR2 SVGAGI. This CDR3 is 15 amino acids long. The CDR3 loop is CASSYGGQGAAEAFF. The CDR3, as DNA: TGTGCCAGCAGTTACGGGGGACAGGGGGCCGCTGAAGCTTTCTTT.

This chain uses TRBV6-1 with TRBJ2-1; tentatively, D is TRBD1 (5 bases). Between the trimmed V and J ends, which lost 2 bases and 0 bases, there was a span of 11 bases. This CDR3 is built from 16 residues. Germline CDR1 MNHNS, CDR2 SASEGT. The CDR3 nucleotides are TGTGCCAGCAGTGAATTAGGGGTTAGCTCCTACAATGAGCAGTTCTTC. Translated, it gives CASSELGVSSYNEQFF.

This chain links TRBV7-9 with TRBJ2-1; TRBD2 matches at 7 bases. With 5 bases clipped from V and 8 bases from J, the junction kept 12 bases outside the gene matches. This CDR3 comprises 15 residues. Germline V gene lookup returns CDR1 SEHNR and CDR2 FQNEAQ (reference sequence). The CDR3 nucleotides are TGTGCCAGCAGCCCCCGGACTGGCGGGGGAGATGAGCAGTTCTTC. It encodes CASSPRTGGGDEQFF.

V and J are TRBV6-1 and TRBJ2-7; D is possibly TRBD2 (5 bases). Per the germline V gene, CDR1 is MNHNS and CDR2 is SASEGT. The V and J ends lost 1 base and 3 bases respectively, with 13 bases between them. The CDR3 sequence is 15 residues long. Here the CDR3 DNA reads TGTGCCAGCAGTGAAGACGGACGGGAAGACTACGAGCAGTACTTC. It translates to CASSEDGREDYEQYF.

The CDR3 region is CASSLQGGYGYTF. The CDR3 nucleotides are TGTGCCAGCAGCCTACAGGGGGGGTATGGCTACACCTTC. V is TRBV6-5 and J is TRBJ1-2; TRBD1 matches at 8 bases. The junction had 5 bases not matched to a gene; V was cut back by 6 bases and J by 5 bases. This CDR3 is built from 13 residues. The germline CDR1 and CDR2 sequences are MNHEY and SVGAGI.

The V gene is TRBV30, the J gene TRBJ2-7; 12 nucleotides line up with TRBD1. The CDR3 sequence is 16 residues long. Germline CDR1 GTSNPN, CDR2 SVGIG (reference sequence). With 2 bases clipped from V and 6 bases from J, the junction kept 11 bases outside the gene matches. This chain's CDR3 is CAWSPRGGTGGREQYF. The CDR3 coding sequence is TGTGCCTGGAGTCCTCGGGGGGGGACAGGGGGCCGCGAGCAGTACTTC.

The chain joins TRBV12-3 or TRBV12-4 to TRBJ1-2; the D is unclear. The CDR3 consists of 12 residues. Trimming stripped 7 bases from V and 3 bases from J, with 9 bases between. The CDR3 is CASKWLYYGYTF. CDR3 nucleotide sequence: TGTGCCAGCAAATGGCTGTACTATGGCTACACCTTC.

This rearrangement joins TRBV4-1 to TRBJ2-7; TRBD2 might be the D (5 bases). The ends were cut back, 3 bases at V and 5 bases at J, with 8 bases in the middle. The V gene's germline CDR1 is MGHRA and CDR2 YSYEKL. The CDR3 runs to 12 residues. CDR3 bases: TGCGCCAGCAGCCAGTGGACTGACGAGCAGTACTTC. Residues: CASSQWTDEQYF.

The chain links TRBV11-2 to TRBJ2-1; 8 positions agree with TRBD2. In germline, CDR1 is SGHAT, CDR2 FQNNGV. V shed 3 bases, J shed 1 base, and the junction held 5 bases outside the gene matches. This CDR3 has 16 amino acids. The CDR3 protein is CASSFGGARSYNEQFF. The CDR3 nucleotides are TGTGCCAGCAGCTTCGGGGGGGCCCGGTCCTACAATGAGCAGTTCTTC.

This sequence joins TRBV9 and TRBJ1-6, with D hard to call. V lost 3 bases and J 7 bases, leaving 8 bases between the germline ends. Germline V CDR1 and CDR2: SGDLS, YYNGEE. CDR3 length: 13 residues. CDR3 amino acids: CASSAIENSPLHF. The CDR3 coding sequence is TGTGCCAGCAGCGCCATCGAGAATTCACCCCTCCACTTT.

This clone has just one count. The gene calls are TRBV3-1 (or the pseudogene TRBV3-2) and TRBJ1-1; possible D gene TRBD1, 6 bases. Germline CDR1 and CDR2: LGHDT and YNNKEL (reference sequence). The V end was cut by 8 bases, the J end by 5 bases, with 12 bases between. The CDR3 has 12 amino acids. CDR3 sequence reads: CASGGVRTEAFF. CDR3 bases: TGTGCCAGCGGGGGCGTCCGTACTGAAGCTTTCTTT.

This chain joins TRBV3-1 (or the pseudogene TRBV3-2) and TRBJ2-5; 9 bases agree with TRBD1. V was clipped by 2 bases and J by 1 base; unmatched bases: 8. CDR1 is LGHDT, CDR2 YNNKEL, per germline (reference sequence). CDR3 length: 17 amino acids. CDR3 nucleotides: TGTGCCAGCAGCCAAACAGGGACAGGGCCTTTCCAAGAGACCCAGTACTTC. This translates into CASSQTGTGPFQETQYF.

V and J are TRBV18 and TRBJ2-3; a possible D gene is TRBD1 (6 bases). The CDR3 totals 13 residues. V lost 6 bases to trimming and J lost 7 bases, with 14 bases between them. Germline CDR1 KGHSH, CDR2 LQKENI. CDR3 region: CASSGDTANTQYF. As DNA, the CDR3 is TGTGCCAGCTCGGGGGACACCGCCAATACGCAGTATTTT. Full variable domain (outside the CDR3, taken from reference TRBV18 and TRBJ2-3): NAGVMQNPRHLVRRRGQEARLRCSPMKGHSHVYWYRQLPEEGLKFMVYLQKENIIDESGMPKERFSAEFPKEGPSILRIQQVVRGDSAAYFCASSGDTANTQYFGPGTRLTVL.

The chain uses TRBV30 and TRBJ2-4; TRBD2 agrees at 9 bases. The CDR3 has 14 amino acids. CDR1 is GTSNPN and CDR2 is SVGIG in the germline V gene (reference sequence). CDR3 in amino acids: CATPREGAKNIQYF. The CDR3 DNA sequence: TGTGCTACCCCGCGGGAGGGGGCCAAAAACATTCAGTACTTC. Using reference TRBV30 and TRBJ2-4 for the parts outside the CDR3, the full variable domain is SQTIHQWPATLVQPVGSPLSLECTVEGTSNPNLYWYRQAAGRGLQLLFYSVGIGQISSEVPQNLSASRPQDRQFILSSKKLLLSDSGFYLCATPREGAKNIQYFGAGTRLSVL.

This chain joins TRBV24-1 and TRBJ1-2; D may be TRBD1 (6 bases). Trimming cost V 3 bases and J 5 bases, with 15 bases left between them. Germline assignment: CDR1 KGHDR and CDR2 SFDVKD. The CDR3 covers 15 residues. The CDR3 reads CATSDPNRQAYGYTF. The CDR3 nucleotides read TGTGCCACCAGTGATCCCAATAGACAGGCTTATGGCTACACCTTC.

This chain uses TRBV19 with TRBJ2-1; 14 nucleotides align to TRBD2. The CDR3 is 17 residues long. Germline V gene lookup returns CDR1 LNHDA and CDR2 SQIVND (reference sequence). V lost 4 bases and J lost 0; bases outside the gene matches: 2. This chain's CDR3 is CASSRGLAGDSYNEQFF. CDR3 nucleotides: TGTGCCAGTAGTAGGGGACTAGCGGGGGACTCCTACAATGAGCAGTTCTTC.